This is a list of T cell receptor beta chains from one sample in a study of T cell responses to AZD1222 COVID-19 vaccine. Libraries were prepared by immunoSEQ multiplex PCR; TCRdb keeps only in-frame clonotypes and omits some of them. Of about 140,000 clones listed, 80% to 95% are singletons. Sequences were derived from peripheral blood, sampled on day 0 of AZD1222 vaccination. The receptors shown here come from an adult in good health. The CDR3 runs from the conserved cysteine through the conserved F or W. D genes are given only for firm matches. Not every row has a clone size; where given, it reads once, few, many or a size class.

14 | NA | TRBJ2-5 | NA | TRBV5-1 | TGCGCCAGCAGCCCCTTGGGACGAATAGAGACCCAGTACTTC | CASSPLGRIETQYF
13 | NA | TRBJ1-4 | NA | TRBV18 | TGTGCCAGCTCACCCGGGGCAGGTGAAAAACTGTTTTTT | CASSPGAGEKLFF
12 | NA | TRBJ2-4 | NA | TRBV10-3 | TGTGCCATCAGCACTAGAGAAAACATTCAGTACTTC | CAISTRENIQYF
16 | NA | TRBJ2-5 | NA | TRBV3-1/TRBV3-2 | TGTGCCAGCAGCCAAGATGCGAGGGGTGGACAAGAGACCCAGTACTTC | CASSQDARGGQETQYF
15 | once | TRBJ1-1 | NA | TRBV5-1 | TGCGCCAGCAGCTTAGAAATGGGGGGGAACACTGAAGCTTTCTTT | CASSLEMGGNTEAFF
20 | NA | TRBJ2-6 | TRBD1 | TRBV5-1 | TGCGCCAGCAGCTTGGTAGGCGACGGACAGGATTCCTCTGGGGCCAACGTCCTGACTTTC | CASSLVGDGQDSSGANVLTF
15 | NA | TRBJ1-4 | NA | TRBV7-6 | TGTGCCAGCAGCTTAGGGACGGCAAATAATGAAAAACTGTTTTTT | CASSLGTANNEKLFF
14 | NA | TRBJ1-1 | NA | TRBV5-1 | TGCGCCAGCAGCTTGGGGGCCACGAACACTGAAGCTTTCTTT | CASSLGATNTEAFF
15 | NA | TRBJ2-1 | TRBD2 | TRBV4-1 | TGCGCCAGCAGCCAAGGCGGGAGCTCCTACAATGAGCAGTTCTTC | CASSQGGSSYNEQFF
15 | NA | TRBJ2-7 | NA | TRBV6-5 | TGTGCCAGCAGCTCCACAGGGGGGGCATTTTACGAGCAGTACTTC | CASSSTGGAFYEQYF
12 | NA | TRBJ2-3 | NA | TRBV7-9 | TGTGCCAGCAGTCTAGGGTTCGGTACGCAGTATTTT | CASSLGFGTQYF
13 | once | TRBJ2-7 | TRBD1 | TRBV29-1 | TGCAGCGGAACAGGGGGTTCCACCTACGAGCAGTACTTC | CSGTGGSTYEQYF
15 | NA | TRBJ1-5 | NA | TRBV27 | TGTGCCAGCAGTTTAATTAGGGGAGGGGATCAGCCCCAGCATTTT | CASSLIRGGDQPQHF
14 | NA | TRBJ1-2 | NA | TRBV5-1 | TGCGCCAGCAGCACTGGGACCCGGAGATATGGCTACACCTTC | CASSTGTRRYGYTF
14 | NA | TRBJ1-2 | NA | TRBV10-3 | TGTGCCATCAGTGAGCTGGGCCAAAACTATGGCTACACCTTC | CAISELGQNYGYTF
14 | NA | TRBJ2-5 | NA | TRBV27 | TGTGCCAGCAGTTTATTCAGGAGCCAAGAGACCCAGTACTTC | CASSLFRSQETQYF
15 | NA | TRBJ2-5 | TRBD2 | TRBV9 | TGTGCCAGCAGCGTAGGGGCTAGCGGGAGTGAGACCCAGTACTTC | CASSVGASGSETQYF
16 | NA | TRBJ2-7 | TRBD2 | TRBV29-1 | TGCAGCGTTGGCACAGCGGGAGGGCCAAGCTCCTACGAGCAGTACTTC | CSVGTAGGPSSYEQYF
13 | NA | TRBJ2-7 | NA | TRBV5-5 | TGTGCCAGCAGCTCTCGAGGGGCGGACGAGCAGTACTTC | CASSSRGADEQYF
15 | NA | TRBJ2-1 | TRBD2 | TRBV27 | TGTGCCAGCAGACGACTAGCGGGAATTTACAATGAGCAGTTCTTC | CASRRLAGIYNEQFF
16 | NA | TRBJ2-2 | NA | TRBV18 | TGTGCCAGCTCACCACTATACGGAGGCCAGACCGGGGAGCTGTTTTTT | CASSPLYGGQTGELFF
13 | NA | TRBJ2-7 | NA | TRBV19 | TGTGCCAGTAAGAGGACAGACGGCTACGAGCAGTACTTC | CASKRTDGYEQYF
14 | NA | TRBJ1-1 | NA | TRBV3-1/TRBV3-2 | TGTGCCAGCAGCCAATCGACGGGGAACACTGAAGCTTTCTTT | CASSQSTGNTEAFF
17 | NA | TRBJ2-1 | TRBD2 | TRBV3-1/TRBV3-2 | TGTGCCAGCAGCCAAGAGGGGGGGACTAGCCCATACAATGAGCAGTTCTTC | CASSQEGGTSPYNEQFF
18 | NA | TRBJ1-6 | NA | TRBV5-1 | TGCGCCAGCAGCTTGTTCCCTCAACAGGGAACGCAGAATTCACCCCTCCACTTT | CASSLFPQQGTQNSPLHF
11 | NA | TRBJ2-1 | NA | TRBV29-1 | TGCAGCGTTGACCGGAGGGATGAGCAGTTCTTC | CSVDRRDEQFF
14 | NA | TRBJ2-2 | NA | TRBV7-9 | TGTGCCAGCAGCTTAGCACAGTACACCGGGGAGCTGTTTTTT | CASSLAQYTGELFF
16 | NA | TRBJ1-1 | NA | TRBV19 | TGTGCCAGTAGCCCCATGGACGCAACAGGGACGACGATTGCTTTCTTT | CASSPMDATGTTIAFF
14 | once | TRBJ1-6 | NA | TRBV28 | TGTGCCAGCAGCCGAGGACTGCTAAATTCACCCCTCCACTTT | CASSRGLLNSPLHF
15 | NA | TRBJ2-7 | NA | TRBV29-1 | TGCAGCGTTGTCCTACGGACTCATAACCCCTACGAGCAGTACTTC | CSVVLRTHNPYEQYF
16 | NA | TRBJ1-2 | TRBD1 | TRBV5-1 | TGCGCCAGCAGCTTGAACAGGGGGCTGGCTAACTATGGCTACACCTTC | CASSLNRGLANYGYTF
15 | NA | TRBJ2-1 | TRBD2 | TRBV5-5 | TGTGCCAGCAGTTACATACTAGCGGCCTATGTTGAGCAGTTCTTC | CASSYILAAYVEQFF
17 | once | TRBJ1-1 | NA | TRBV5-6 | TGTGCCAGCAGCTTCCTCGGGAGGGACCTCCGGGACACTGAAGCTTTCTTT | CASSFLGRDLRDTEAFF
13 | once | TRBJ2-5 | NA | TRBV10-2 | TGCGCCAGCAGTTTTAACCCCCGGGAGACCCAGTACTTC | CASSFNPRETQYF
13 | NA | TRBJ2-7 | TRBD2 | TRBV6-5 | TGTGCGAGCCAGGGCGGGGGAGACTACGAGCAGTACTTC | CASQGGGDYEQYF
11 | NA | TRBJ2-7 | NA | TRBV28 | TGTGCCAGCAGCCAGGGTTACGAGCAGTACTTC | CASSQGYEQYF
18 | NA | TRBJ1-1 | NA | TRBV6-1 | TGTGCCAGCAGCGAAACCACAGGGTCATTGATCGTAGACACTGAAGCTTTCTTT | CASSETTGSLIVDTEAFF
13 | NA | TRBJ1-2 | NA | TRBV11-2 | TGTGCCAGCAGCTCCGGGGGCCACTATGGCTACACCTTC | CASSSGGHYGYTF
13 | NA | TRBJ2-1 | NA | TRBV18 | TGTGCCAGCTCACCACCGTCAGCGAATGAGCAGTTCTTC | CASSPPSANEQFF
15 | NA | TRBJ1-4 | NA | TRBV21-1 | TGTGCCAGCAGCAAAGATAGGGGAACTAATGAAAAACTGTTTTTT | CASSKDRGTNEKLFF